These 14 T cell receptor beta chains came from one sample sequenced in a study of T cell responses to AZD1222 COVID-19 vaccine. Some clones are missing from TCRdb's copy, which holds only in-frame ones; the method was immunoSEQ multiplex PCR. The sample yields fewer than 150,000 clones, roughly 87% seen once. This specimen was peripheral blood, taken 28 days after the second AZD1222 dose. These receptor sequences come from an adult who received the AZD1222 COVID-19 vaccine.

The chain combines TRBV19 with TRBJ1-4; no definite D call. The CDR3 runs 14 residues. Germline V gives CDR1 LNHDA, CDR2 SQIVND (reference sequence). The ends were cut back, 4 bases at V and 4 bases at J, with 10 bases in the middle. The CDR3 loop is CASSKSVINEKLFF. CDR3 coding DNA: TGTGCCAGTAGTAAATCAGTGATTAATGAAAAACTGTTTTTT.

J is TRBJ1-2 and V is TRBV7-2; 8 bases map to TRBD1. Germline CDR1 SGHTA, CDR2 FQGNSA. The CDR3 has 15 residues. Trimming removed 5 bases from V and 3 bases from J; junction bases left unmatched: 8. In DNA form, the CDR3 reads TGTGCCAGCAGCGCCCAGGGGGCGCTGGACTATGGCTACACCTTC. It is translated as CASSAQGALDYGYTF.

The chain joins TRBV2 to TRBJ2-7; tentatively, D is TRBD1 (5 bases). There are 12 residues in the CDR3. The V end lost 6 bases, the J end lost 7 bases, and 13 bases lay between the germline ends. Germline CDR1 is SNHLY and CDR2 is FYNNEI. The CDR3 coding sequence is TGTGCCAGCAGACAGGATCTCCGAGAGCAGTACTTC. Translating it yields CASRQDLREQYF. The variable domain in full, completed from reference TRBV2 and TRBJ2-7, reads EPEVTQTPSHQVTQMGQEVILRCVPISNHLYFYWYRQILGQKVEFLVSFYNNEISEKSEIFDDQFSVERPDGSNFTLKIRSTKLEDSAMYFCASRQDLREQYFGPGTRLTVT.

The CDR3 coding sequence is TGTGCCAGTAGTCCCCAGGCAGGGGAGAGGATTCAGTACTTC. This sequence encodes CASSPQAGERIQYF. The rearrangement uses TRBV19 and TRBJ2-4; perhaps TRBD1 as D (6 bases). Germline V gene sequence: CDR1 LNHDA, CDR2 SQIVND (reference sequence). CDR3 size: 14 residues. V lost 5 bases to trimming and J lost 10 bases, with 18 bases between them.

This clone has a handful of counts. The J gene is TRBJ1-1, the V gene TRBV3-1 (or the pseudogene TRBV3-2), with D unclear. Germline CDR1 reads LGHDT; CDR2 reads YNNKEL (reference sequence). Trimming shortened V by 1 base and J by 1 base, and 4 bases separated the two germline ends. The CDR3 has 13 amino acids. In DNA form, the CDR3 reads TGTGCCAGCAGCCAAGGGGCGAACACTGAAGCTTTCTTT. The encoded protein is CASSQGANTEAFF.

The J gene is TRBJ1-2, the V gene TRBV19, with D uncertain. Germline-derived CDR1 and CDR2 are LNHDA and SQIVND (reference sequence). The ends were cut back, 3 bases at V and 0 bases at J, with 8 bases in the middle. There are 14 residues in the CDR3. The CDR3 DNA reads TGTGCCAGTAGTATGTTTCAGCCTAACTATGGCTACACCTTC. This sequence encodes CASSMFQPNYGYTF.

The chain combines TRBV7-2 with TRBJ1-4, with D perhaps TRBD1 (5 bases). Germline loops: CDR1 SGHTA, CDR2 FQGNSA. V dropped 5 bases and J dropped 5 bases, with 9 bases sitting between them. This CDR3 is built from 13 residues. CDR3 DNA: TGTGCCAGCAGCCCCCGACAGAATGAAAAACTGTTTTTT. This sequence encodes CASSPRQNEKLFF.

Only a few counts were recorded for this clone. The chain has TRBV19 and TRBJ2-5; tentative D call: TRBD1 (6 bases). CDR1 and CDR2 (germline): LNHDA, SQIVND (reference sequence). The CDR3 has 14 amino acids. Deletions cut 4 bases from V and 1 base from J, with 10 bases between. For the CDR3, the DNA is TGTGCCAGTAGTACCAAACAGGGCCAAGAGACCCAGTACTTC. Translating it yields CASSTKQGQETQYF. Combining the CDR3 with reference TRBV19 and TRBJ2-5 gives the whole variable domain DGGITQSPKYLFRKEGQNVTLSCEQNLNHDAMYWYRQDPGQGLRLIYYSQIVNDFQKGDIAEGYSVSREKKESFPLTVTSAQKNPTAFYLCASSTKQGQETQYFGPGTRLLVL.

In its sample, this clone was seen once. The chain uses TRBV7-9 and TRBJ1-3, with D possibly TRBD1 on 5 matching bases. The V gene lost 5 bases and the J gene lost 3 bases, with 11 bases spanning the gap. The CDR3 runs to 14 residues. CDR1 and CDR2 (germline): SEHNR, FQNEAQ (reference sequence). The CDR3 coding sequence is TGTGCCAGCAGCCTCCGCGGGGGTGGAAACACCATATATTTT. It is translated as CASSLRGGGNTIYF.

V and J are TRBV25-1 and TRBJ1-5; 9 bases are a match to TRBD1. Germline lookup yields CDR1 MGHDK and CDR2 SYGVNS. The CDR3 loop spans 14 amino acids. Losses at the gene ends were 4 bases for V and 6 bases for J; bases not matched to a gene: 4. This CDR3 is CASSGTGGSQPQHF. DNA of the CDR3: TGTGCCAGCAGTGGCACAGGGGGCAGTCAGCCCCAGCATTTT.

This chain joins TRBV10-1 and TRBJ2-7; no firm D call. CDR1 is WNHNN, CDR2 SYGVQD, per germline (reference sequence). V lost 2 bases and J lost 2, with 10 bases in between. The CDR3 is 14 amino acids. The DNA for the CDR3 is TGCGCCAGCAGTGAGGAACAGCTTACCTACGAGCAGTACTTC. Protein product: CASSEEQLTYEQYF.

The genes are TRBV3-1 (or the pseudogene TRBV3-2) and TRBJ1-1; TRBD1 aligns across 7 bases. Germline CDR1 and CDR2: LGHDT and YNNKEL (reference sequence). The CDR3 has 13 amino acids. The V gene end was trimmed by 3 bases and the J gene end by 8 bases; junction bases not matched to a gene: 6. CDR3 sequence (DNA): TGTGCCAGCAGCCATGCTGACAGGGTCGAAGCTTTCTTT. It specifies CASSHADRVEAFF.

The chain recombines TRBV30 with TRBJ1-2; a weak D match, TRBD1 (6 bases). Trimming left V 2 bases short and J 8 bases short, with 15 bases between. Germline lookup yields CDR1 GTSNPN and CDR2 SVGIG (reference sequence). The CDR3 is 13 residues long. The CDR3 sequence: CAWSQGQGGGYTF. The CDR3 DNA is TGTGCCTGGAGTCAGGGGCAGGGTGGAGGCTACACCTTC.

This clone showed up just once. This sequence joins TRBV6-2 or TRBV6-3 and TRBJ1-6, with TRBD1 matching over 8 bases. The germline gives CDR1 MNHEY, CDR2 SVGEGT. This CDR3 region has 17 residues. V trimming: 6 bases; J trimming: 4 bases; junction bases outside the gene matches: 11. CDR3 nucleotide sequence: TGTGCCAGCAGCCCGGGACAGGAGCGACATTATAATTCACCCCTCCACTTT. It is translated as CASSPGQERHYNSPLHF.